A selection of T cell receptor beta chains follows, all from one sample in a study of T cells of healthy individuals. MiXCR, applied by TCRdb to the 5' RACE reads, yields one record per CDR3 protein. The sample lists 90,000 to 100,000 distinct CDR3 sequences, approximately 18% occurring once. The receptor source for this set is a human donor in good health. Both conserved end residues are part of each CDR3. A D gene is named only where the DNA matches it firmly. Size tells how often a clone was seen (once, few, many) or the class of an expanded clone, and some rows leave it out.

d_gene	len	abundance	v_gene	j_gene	CDR3aa	CDR3nt
NA	15	few	TRBV28	TRBJ1-4	CASSSSAATNEKLFF	TGTGCCAGCAGTTCTTCAGCCGCAACTAATGAAAAACTGTTTTTT
NA	13	many	TRBV19	TRBJ2-5	CASSIGGRETQYF	TGTGCCAGTAGTATAGGGGGCCGGGAGACCCAGTACTTC
NA	11	few	TRBV10-2	TRBJ2-1	CATNRRDEQFF	TGCGCCACCAACCGGAGGGATGAGCAGTTCTTC
NA	14	NA	TRBV6-6	TRBJ2-3	CASSYRALTDTQYF	TGTGCCAGCAGTTACCGGGCTCTCACAGATACGCAGTATTTT
TRBD2	16	many	TRBV20-1	TRBJ2-7	CSARKPSGGFSYEQYF	TGCAGTGCTAGAAAACCCAGCGGGGGCTTCTCCTACGAGCAGTACTTC
NA	15	few	TRBV4-1	TRBJ1-2	CASSQEGGLLYGYTF	TGCGCCAGCAGCCAAGAGGGCGGACTTCTCTATGGCTACACCTTC
NA	15	few	TRBV4-1	TRBJ1-2	CASSQPRGRIYGYTF	TGCGCCAGCAGCCAACCTCGGGGCAGGATCTATGGCTACACCTTC
TRBD1	12	NA	TRBV7-9	TRBJ1-4	CASSWGQEKLFF	TGTGCCAGCAGCTGGGGACAGGAAAAACTGTTTTTT
NA	11	few	TRBV7-2	TRBJ2-7	CASSSWDEQYF	TGTGCCAGCAGCTCCTGGGACGAGCAGTACTTC
TRBD2	16	NA	TRBV9	TRBJ2-3	CASSTRGAGVSDTQYF	TGTGCCAGCAGCACCCGGGGAGCGGGGGTATCAGATACGCAGTATTTT
TRBD2	15	few	TRBV20-1	TRBJ2-3	CSARELAGTTDTQYF	TGCAGTGCTAGGGAGCTAGCGGGTACCACAGATACGCAGTATTTT
TRBD1	15	NA	TRBV3-1	TRBJ2-7	CASSRGTGSIYEQYF	TGTGCCAGCAGCCGAGGGACAGGCAGCATATACGAGCAGTACTTC
TRBD2	19	few	TRBV28	TRBJ2-2	CASSSLHLAGGPDTGELFF	TGTGCCAGCAGTTCCCTTCACCTAGCGGGAGGGCCGGACACCGGGGAGCTGTTTTTT
NA	17	few	TRBV2	TRBJ2-3	CASRRGNLGHSTDTQYF	TGTGCCAGCAGGAGGGGGAATTTGGGCCATAGCACAGATACGCAGTATTTT
TRBD1	12	few	TRBV28	TRBJ2-7	CASSQGVREQYF	TGTGCCAGTTCACAGGGGGTCAGGGAGCAGTACTTC
TRBD1	13	NA	TRBV18	TRBJ1-2	CASAGQANYGYTF	TGTGCCAGCGCCGGACAGGCGAACTATGGCTACACCTTC
TRBD2	16	NA	TRBV7-6	TRBJ2-7	CASSPTGLAGPYEQYF	TGTGCCAGCAGCCCAACGGGACTAGCGGGTCCCTACGAGCAGTACTTC
NA	16	many	TRBV7-9	TRBJ1-4	CASSFQRGYGDEKLFF	TGTGCCAGCAGCTTTCAAAGAGGATATGGGGATGAAAAACTGTTTTTT
TRBD2	15	NA	TRBV6-4	TRBJ2-1	CASSQLAGAHNEQFF	TGTGCCAGCAGTCAATTAGCGGGGGCCCACAATGAGCAGTTCTTC
TRBD1	13	NA	TRBV6-5	TRBJ1-1	CASTHLQGAEAFF	TGTGCCAGCACCCACTTGCAGGGGGCTGAAGCTTTCTTT
TRBD1	12	NA	TRBV6-5	TRBJ1-2	CASSMTGGGYTF	TGTGCCAGCAGCATGACAGGGGGCGGCTACACCTTC
NA	13	NA	TRBV6-5	TRBJ2-5	CASSFRREETQYF	TGTGCCAGCAGTTTTAGGAGGGAGGAGACCCAGTACTTC
NA	15	NA	TRBV7-9	TRBJ1-1	CTSSLGAAMNTEAFF	TGTACCAGCAGCTTAGGGGCAGCCATGAACACTGAAGCTTTCTTT
TRBD2	15	NA	TRBV6-6	TRBJ2-1	CASSYGAGGPDEQFF	TGTGCCAGCAGTTACGGAGCGGGGGGGCCCGATGAGCAGTTCTTC
NA	17	NA	TRBV11-2	TRBJ1-4	CASSLHRLGSFEEKLFF	TGTGCCAGCAGCTTACATCGGCTCGGCAGCTTCGAGGAAAAACTGTTTTTT
NA	16	many	TRBV4-3	TRBJ1-4	CASSRALEGHNEKLFF	TGCGCCAGCAGCCGGGCACTTGAGGGACACAATGAAAAACTGTTTTTT
TRBD2	16	few	TRBV4-1	TRBJ2-3	CASSQYSGRRTDTQYF	TGCGCCAGCAGCCAATATAGCGGGAGACGGACAGATACGCAGTATTTT
NA	11	few	TRBV27	TRBJ1-1	CASSMGASAFF	TGTGCCAGCAGTATGGGGGCGTCTGCTTTCTTT
TRBD2	17	few	TRBV4-2	TRBJ2-2	CASSQGLAGGLTGELFF	TGTGCCAGCAGCCAGGGACTAGCGGGGGGGCTCACCGGGGAGCTGTTTTTT
TRBD2	14	few	TRBV3-1	TRBJ2-7	CASRQLAGVGEQYF	TGTGCCAGCAGGCAACTAGCGGGAGTGGGTGAGCAGTACTTC
NA	15	few	TRBV5-5	TRBJ2-5	CASSLAPGMGETQYF	TGTGCCAGCAGCTTGGCCCCGGGGATGGGGGAGACCCAGTACTTC
TRBD2	17	many	TRBV20-1	TRBJ2-1	CSARDLSGRGSYNEQFF	TGCAGTGCTAGAGACCTTAGCGGGCGAGGGAGCTACAATGAGCAGTTCTTC
NA	14	NA	TRBV6-5	TRBJ2-5	CASSYGLLQETQYF	TGTGCCAGCAGTTACGGCCTCTTACAAGAGACCCAGTACTTC
NA	14	NA	TRBV18	TRBJ2-7	CASSPPTNAYEQYF	TGTGCCAGCTCACCACCGACCAACGCGTACGAGCAGTACTTC
TRBD1	17	many	TRBV9	TRBJ2-1	CASSVGSGTGAYNEQFF	TGTGCCAGCAGCGTAGGGTCCGGGACAGGGGCTTACAATGAGCAGTTCTTC
NA	16	few	TRBV10-3	TRBJ2-5	CAISNTAAGRSETQYF	TGTGCCATCAGCAATACGGCGGCAGGCCGATCGGAGACCCAGTACTTC
TRBD2	16	many	TRBV29-1	TRBJ2-5	CSVDPTSGSYQETQYF	TGCAGCGTTGACCCGACTAGCGGGAGTTATCAAGAGACCCAGTACTTC
NA	13	few	TRBV6-5	TRBJ1-2	CASRRGRGHGYTF	TGTGCCAGCAGGAGAGGAAGGGGACATGGCTACACCTTC
TRBD1	15	few	TRBV7-2	TRBJ1-1	CASSLVGGQGARAFF	TGTGCCAGCAGCTTAGTGGGGGGACAGGGGGCACGGGCTTTCTTT
TRBD2	14	few	TRBV7-6	TRBJ2-1	CASSRVSGSYEQFF	TGTGCCAGCAGCCGAGTTAGCGGGAGCTATGAGCAGTTCTTC
TRBD1	14	NA	TRBV20-1	TRBJ1-2	CSASRPDRGYGYTF	TGCAGTGCATCACGGCCAGACAGGGGGTATGGCTACACCTTC
NA	15	many	TRBV21-1	TRBJ1-2	CASSPRTGENYGYTF	TGTGCCAGCAGCCCGCGGACAGGGGAAAACTATGGCTACACCTTC
NA	15	many	TRBV28	TRBJ1-1	CASSPSGGRNTEAFF	TGTGCCAGCAGTCCGAGCGGGGGCAGGAACACTGAAGCTTTCTTT
NA	14	many	TRBV4-3	TRBJ2-7	CASSQDYSPYEQYF	TGCGCCAGCAGCCAAGATTACTCCCCCTACGAGCAGTACTTC
TRBD2	15	few	TRBV20-1	TRBJ2-1	CSARVSSGGGNEQFF	TGCAGTGCTAGAGTCAGTAGCGGGGGTGGCAATGAGCAGTTCTTC